Below are 21 T cell receptor beta chains sequenced from a single sample in a study of blood T cell repertoires in COVID-19. Assay used: immunoSEQ multiplex PCR; TCRdb lists only in-frame clones, some missing. The sample carries fewer than 50,000 clones, more than 75% recorded once. The sequenced material came from peripheral blood. These receptors were taken from a man between 65 and 79 years old with acute or convalescent COVID-19.

The chain employs TRBV28 and TRBJ2-5; 15 bases fit TRBD2. This CDR3 comprises 19 residues. Looked up from germline, CDR1 is MDHEN and CDR2 is SYDVKM. V lost 7 bases, J lost 5 bases, and 17 bases stayed unmatched. The CDR3 DNA is TGTGCCAGCAACCCCCCCCGGGGGACTAGCGGGGGGACGTGGGAGACCCAGTACTTC. Encoded protein: CASNPPRGTSGGTWETQYF.

The DNA for the CDR3 is TGTGCCAGCAGTTCAGCGGGACTCTCCTACGAGCAGTACTTC. Translating it yields CASSSAGLSYEQYF. The rearrangement uses TRBV2 and TRBJ2-7; 7 bases line up with TRBD2. The CDR3 covers 14 residues. CDR1 is SNHLY, CDR2 FYNNEI, per germline. J gave up 0 bases and V 5 bases, and 4 bases lay outside the gene matches.

This chain links TRBV12-3 or TRBV12-4 with TRBJ1-4; D possibly corresponds to TRBD1 (5 bases). This CDR3 is built from 13 residues. V was clipped by 6 bases and J by 1 base, with 6 bases between them. In nucleotides, the CDR3 is TGTGCCAGCAGGGGGCGAACTAATGAAAAACTGTTTTTT. Translation gives CASRGRTNEKLFF.

This sequence joins TRBV19 and TRBJ1-1, with 9 nucleotides matching TRBD1. CDR1 and CDR2 (germline): LNHDA, SQIVND (reference sequence). V lost 6 bases and J lost 8; bases outside the gene matches: 10. This CDR3 is built from 14 residues. Here the CDR3 DNA reads TGTGCCAGTAGGAGCCGGACAGGGGATGTGGAAGCTTTCTTT. This sequence encodes CASRSRTGDVEAFF.

This clone was detected only a few times. CDR3 loop: CASSPRTDGNTIYF. Written as DNA, the CDR3 is TGTGCCAGCAGTCCTAGGACAGACGGAAACACCATATATTTT. The J gene is TRBJ1-3, the V gene TRBV3-1 (or the pseudogene TRBV3-2), with a weak D call TRBD1 (6 bases). The CDR3 sequence is 14 residues long. V was clipped by 6 bases and J by 4 bases, with 13 bases between them. The germline CDR1 and CDR2 sequences are LGHDT and YNNKEL (reference sequence).

This clone appeared a single time. This rearrangement joins TRBV4-1 to TRBJ2-5; D perhaps matches TRBD2 (5 bases). The CDR3 runs 15 residues. From germline, CDR1 is MGHRA and CDR2 YSYEKL. V was trimmed by 5 bases and J by 2 bases, leaving 15 bases between them. The CDR3 sequence: CASSSLGAAQETQYF. CDR3 nucleotide sequence: TGCGCCAGCAGCTCTCTGGGAGCGGCTCAAGAGACCCAGTACTTC.

The chain recombines TRBV11-2 with TRBJ1-2; 8 bases agree with TRBD1. The CDR3 is made up of 16 amino acids. The germline CDR1 and CDR2 sequences are SGHAT and FQNNGV. Trimming removed 8 bases from V and 2 bases from J; junction bases left unmatched: 13. The CDR3, as DNA: TGTGCCAGCTCTCATAGCGGACAGGGTAACAACTATGGCTACACCTTC. This gives the protein CASSHSGQGNNYGYTF.

The rearrangement uses TRBV29-1 and TRBJ2-1; 7 bases align to TRBD1. The CDR3 runs to 13 residues. The V and J ends lost 5 bases and 9 bases, in that order; junction bases with no gene match: 10. CDR1 and CDR2 (germline): SQVTM, ANQGSEA. CDR3: CSVFKGARAEQFF. The CDR3 DNA sequence: TGCAGCGTTTTTAAGGGGGCGCGAGCTGAGCAGTTCTTC.

V usage is TRBV7-2 and J usage is TRBJ1-6, with D tentatively TRBD1 (5 bases). Trimming removed 5 bases from V and 10 bases from J, with 15 bases in between. This CDR3 has 14 residues. In germline, CDR1 is SGHTA, CDR2 FQGNSA. The CDR3 DNA sequence: TGTGCCAGCAGCCCCAACTGGGGGGGATCACCCCTCCACTTT. It codes for CASSPNWGGSPLHF.

This clone was seen more than once but under ten times. The CDR3, as DNA: TGTGCCAGCAGCTTCAGCTCCTATAATTCACCCCTCCACTTT. Its translation: CASSFSSYNSPLHF. The rearrangement joins TRBV7-8 to TRBJ1-6; D uncertain. V was clipped by 3 bases and J by 0 bases, with 3 bases between them. CDR1 and CDR2 from the germline V gene are SGHVS and FQNEAQ. This CDR3 has 14 residues.

The gene calls are TRBV7-2 and TRBJ2-1; 8 nucleotides agree with TRBD1. In germline, CDR1 is SGHTA, CDR2 FQGNSA. The trim removed 10 bases at V and 3 bases at J, leaving 14 bases unmatched. This CDR3 region has 16 residues. Here the CDR3 reads CANTDPGQGNYNEQFF. The CDR3 nucleotides are TGTGCCAACACCGACCCCGGACAGGGAAACTACAATGAGCAGTTCTTC.

The chain employs TRBV6-2 or TRBV6-3 and TRBJ1-6; TRBD1 matches at 7 bases. V shed 0 bases and J 12 bases; nucleotides not matched to a gene: 8. The CDR3 is 15 residues long. CDR1 is MNHEY and CDR2 is SVGEGT in the germline V gene. CDR3 loop: CASSYSDPRTGPLHF. CDR3 sequence (DNA): TGTGCCAGCAGTTACTCGGACCCCAGGACAGGACCCCTCCACTTT.

This clone appeared a single time. V and J are TRBV29-1 and TRBJ2-5; maybe TRBD1 (6 bases). Per germline, CDR1 SQVTM and CDR2 ANQGSEA. CDR3 length: 13 residues. Trimming shortened V by 8 bases and J by 5 bases, and 18 bases separated the two germline ends. The CDR3 spells CSFRALTGETQYF. CDR3 bases: TGCAGCTTCCGGGCGCTAACAGGGGAGACCCAGTACTTC.

This sequence joins TRBV7-2 and TRBJ2-5; 11 bases map to TRBD2. J was trimmed by 5 bases and V by 4 bases; bases with no gene match: 12. The germline gives CDR1 SGHTA, CDR2 FQGNSA. The CDR3 has 17 amino acids. As DNA, the CDR3 is TGTGCCAGCAGCTCCGATCTAGCGGGGGGTAGGAGGGAGACCCAGTACTTC. Amino acid sequence: CASSSDLAGGRRETQYF.

The chain recombines TRBV5-4 with TRBJ2-3, with no clear D. CDR3 length: 13 residues. The germline gives CDR1 SGHNT, CDR2 YYREEE (reference sequence). Between the trimmed V and J ends, which lost 2 bases and 2 bases, there was a span of 6 bases. This CDR3 reads CASSFRLTDTQYF. The CDR3 nucleotides read TGTGCCAGCAGCTTTCGACTCACAGATACGCAGTATTTT.

The chain uses TRBV2 and TRBJ1-1; D gene unclear. V was trimmed by 2 bases and J by 4 bases, leaving 11 bases between them. Germline CDR1 SNHLY, CDR2 FYNNEI. This CDR3 has 14 amino acids. CDR3 DNA: TGTGCCAGCAGTGAAAGTGGGCAAGGCACTGAAGCTTTCTTT. It translates to CASSESGQGTEAFF. The full variable domain, its missing parts supplied by reference TRBV2 and TRBJ1-1, is EPEVTQTPSHQVTQMGQEVILRCVPISNHLYFYWYRQILGQKVEFLVSFYNNEISEKSEIFDDQFSVERPDGSNFTLKIRSTKLEDSAMYFCASSESGQGTEAFFGQGTRLTVV.

This clone was detected a few times. The gene calls are TRBV5-1 and TRBJ1-4, with a possible D match to TRBD1 (5 bases). CDR1 and CDR2 from the germline V gene are SGHRS and YFSETQ. This CDR3 comprises 14 residues. V was shortened by 0 bases and J by 10 bases, with 13 bases between the two germline ends. Written as DNA, the CDR3 is TGCGCCAGCAGCTTGGCAGCCAGGGATGCAAAACTGTTTTTT. Its protein product is CASSLAARDAKLFF.

This clone was recorded only once. This chain links TRBV12-3 or TRBV12-4 with TRBJ1-5; D unresolved. Trimming cost V 8 bases and J 7 bases, with 12 bases left between them. The CDR3 totals 12 residues. The CDR3 region is CASSILRQPQHF. CDR3 in DNA: TGTGCCAGCTCAATTTTGAGGCAGCCCCAGCATTTT.

J is TRBJ1-1 and V is TRBV19; 8 bases agree with TRBD1. The CDR3 runs to 16 residues. Germline loops: CDR1 LNHDA, CDR2 SQIVND (reference sequence). V lost 5 bases and J lost 0; bases outside the gene matches: 8. CDR3 sequence reads: CASSSLKTGVNTEAFF. DNA of the CDR3: TGTGCCAGTAGTTCCCTTAAGACAGGGGTGAACACTGAAGCTTTCTTT.

This chain uses TRBV29-1 with TRBJ2-7; D is possibly TRBD2 (5 bases). There are 12 residues in the CDR3. V was pared by 4 bases and J by 1 base, with 8 bases between. Germline loops: CDR1 SQVTM, CDR2 ANQGSEA. The chain's CDR3 is CSVAGNSYEQYF. The CDR3 DNA sequence: TGCAGCGTTGCCGGGAATTCCTACGAGCAGTACTTC.

The chain is built from TRBV7-9 and TRBJ1-1; D perhaps matches TRBD1 (5 bases). Germline CDR1 is SEHNR and CDR2 is FQNEAQ (reference sequence). V gave up 2 bases and J gave up 1 base, with 8 bases separating them. CDR3 length: 14 amino acids. The DNA for the CDR3 is TGTGCCAGCAGCTTACAGGGAGGGAACACTGAAGCTTTCTTT. Translation gives CASSLQGGNTEAFF.